Listed below are T cell receptor beta chains from one sample, sequenced in a study of T cells expressing NK-cell markers. TCRdb reworked the 5' RACE reads into one entry per CDR3 protein, no DNA. This listing includes about 550,000 distinct CDR3 sequences. The sequenced sample consisted of blood T cells: a sorted CD56 or NKG2C T cell subset, CD4+ or CD8+ T cells, or bulk PBMC T cells (not recorded which). All receptors come from a man aged 18 to 29 in good health. CDR3s include the opening cysteine and the closing phenylalanine or tryptophan.

TRBV7-9	TRBJ2-5	CASSLGQGAPETQYF
TRBV12-3/TRBV12-4	TRBJ1-2	CASSQRTGVGYTF
TRBV3-1	TRBJ2-7	CASSQDRVHEQYF
TRBV2	TRBJ2-5	CASSESMGTSADQETQYF
TRBV7-9	TRBJ2-7	CASSYTAGGPKGEQYF
TRBV18	TRBJ1-6	CASSPRTADNSPLHF
TRBV7-7	TRBJ1-3	CASSPGTASGNTIYF
TRBV6-5	TRBJ1-2	CASSYPSEGQRLDGYTF
TRBV12-3/TRBV12-4	TRBJ1-5	CASSRKGALGPQHF
TRBV10-3	TRBJ2-1	CAISESGLAGNDEQFF
TRBV7-2	TRBJ2-1	CASSPALVQFF
TRBV3-1	TRBJ1-5	CASSQEQVGSQHF
TRBV15	TRBJ1-1	CATRPGSETTEAFF
TRBV5-1	TRBJ2-1	CASSPGTRETNEQFF
TRBV6-5	TRBJ2-2	CASSFRASNSGELFF
TRBV20-1	TRBJ2-7	CSATTSGTLNEQYF
TRBV30	TRBJ1-3	CAWTVTYSGNTIYF
TRBV6-1	TRBJ2-7	CASTPGQGLGQYF
TRBV18	TRBJ2-5	CASSPMVETQYF
TRBV6-5	TRBJ2-4	CASSYSAEGSKNIQYF
TRBV12-3/TRBV12-4	TRBJ2-2	CASRRGQGRTGELFF
TRBV5-1	TRBJ1-2	CASSLDATASNYGYTF
TRBV27	TRBJ1-2	CASSGDRANYGYTF
TRBV7-1	TRBJ1-2	CASSSWGGRETDNYGYTF
TRBV7-9	TRBJ2-5	CASSGPGQQETQYF
TRBV12-3/TRBV12-4	TRBJ2-1	CASSALAGGQGEQFF
TRBV5-1	TRBJ1-2	CASSLAGQDGYTF
TRBV6-1	TRBJ1-2	CASSDRDGYTF
TRBV7-3	TRBJ2-2	CASSLITSGPHGELFF
TRBV14	TRBJ2-1	CASSQDRGSISYNEQFF
TRBV25-1	TRBJ2-2	CASSRTSAKANTGELFF
TRBV7-2	TRBJ2-2	CASSPRHRSNTGELFF
TRBV4-1	TRBJ2-2	CASSHRDRSRELFF
TRBV20-1	TRBJ1-6	CSAIGDRDNSPLHF
TRBV20-1	TRBJ1-1	CSARPDSNTEAFF
TRBV4-3	TRBJ2-1	CASSQGLQGAYEQFF
TRBV7-6	TRBJ2-2	CASSPEVVNTGELFF
TRBV20-1	TRBJ2-3	CSARVTSGRVTDTQYF
TRBV25-1	TRBJ2-5	CASSKFQGLRETQYF
TRBV25-1	TRBJ2-3	CASSESALAVTDTQYF
TRBV13	TRBJ2-1	CASSLGVSSGRAKYNEQFF
TRBV28	TRBJ1-5	CASSLYLGDSNQPQHF
TRBV28	TRBJ1-1	CASSSQGARIAEAFF
TRBV28	TRBJ2-7	CASRTTGLHEQYF
TRBV14	TRBJ2-5	CASSPQQGRGAETQYF
TRBV12-3/TRBV12-4	TRBJ2-3	CASSLNSSGAKGTQYF
TRBV5-1	TRBJ2-1	CASSLEGSGRAGQQFF
TRBV5-5	TRBJ2-3	CASSWEGLQGTDTQYF
TRBV7-8	TRBJ2-6	CASSPGQGSSGANVLTF
TRBV18	TRBJ2-7	CASQPLDRGLSNEQYF
TRBV7-3	TRBJ2-1	CASSLNPPRGGSRDEQFF
TRBV11-1	TRBJ2-3	CASSARDRGKAATDTQYF
TRBV30	TRBJ1-6	CAWSRRGDSPLHF
TRBV3-1	TRBJ1-6	CASSPGQGSNSPLHF
TRBV2	TRBJ2-5	CATSPPSGRAETQYF
TRBV12-3/TRBV12-4	TRBJ2-1	CASSSRGLAGVANEQFF